What follows are 32 T cell receptor beta chains derived from one specimen sequenced in a study of cytomegalovirus exposure and HLA in healthy donors. The PCR contained 60 Vbeta and 13 Jbeta primers. Clones were read by immunoSEQ multiplex PCR, and TCRdb kept only the in-frame ones, dropping some. Here the sample spans about 120,000 clones, about four fifths being singletons. Sequencing was carried out using PBMCs. Every receptor here comes from a female donor in good health and CMV-seropositive.

CDR3 in amino acids: CASSQVYNEQFF. In DNA, the CDR3 is TGCGCCAGCAGCCAAGTCTATAATGAGCAGTTCTTC. The chain links TRBV4-1 to TRBJ2-1; D not certain. Germline lookup yields CDR1 MGHRA and CDR2 YSYEKL. The CDR3 spans 12 residues. V gave up 1 base and J gave up 7 bases, with 5 bases separating them.

This clone was seen once. One end of the junction varies from germline; a read error may be responsible. This chain's CDR3 is CASSFIAGGHPHWHF. CDR3 bases: TGTGCCAGCAGCTTTATTGCAGGGGGCCATCCACACTGGCACTTC. V gene TRBV7-9 combines with J gene TRBJ2-4; 8 bases map to TRBD1. The CDR3 totals 15 residues. Germline V CDR1 and CDR2: SEHNR, FQNEAQ (reference sequence).

In DNA, the CDR3 is TGTGCCACCTCACAGGGGTCGAACACTGAAGCTTTCTTT. This translates into CATSQGSNTEAFF. This chain connects TRBV9 to TRBJ1-1; 7 bases match TRBD1. The trim removed 9 bases at V and 1 base at J, leaving 6 bases unmatched. Germline lookup yields CDR1 SGDLS and CDR2 YYNGEE. This CDR3 is 13 amino acids long.

This clone was detected once. The chain couples TRBV13 to TRBJ2-2; possibly TRBD1 for D (7 bases). The V and J ends lost 0 bases and 0 bases respectively, with 11 bases between them. CDR1 is PRHDT, CDR2 FYEKMQ, per germline (reference sequence). This CDR3 has 17 amino acids. The CDR3 coding sequence is TGTGCCAGCAGCTTAGGCAGGGGGGTAACGAACACCGGGGAGCTGTTTTTT. It translates to CASSLGRGVTNTGELFF.

The chain recombines TRBV9 with TRBJ2-3, with 8 positions matching TRBD2. With 3 bases clipped from V and 1 base from J, the junction kept 22 bases outside the gene matches. The germline V gene has CDR1 SGDLS and CDR2 YYNGEE. The CDR3 totals 21 residues. CDR3 nucleotides: TGTGCCAGCAGCGAACTTCCCGGGACTAGTCATATAGCGAGAGGCACAGATACGCAGTATTTT. Encoded protein: CASSELPGTSHIARGTDTQYF.

The chain joins TRBV18 to TRBJ1-2, with 10 bases aligning to TRBD1. The CDR3 is 14 residues long. After removal of 5 bases from V and 7 bases from J, the junction contained 7 bases not matched to a gene. Per germline, CDR1 KGHSH and CDR2 LQKENI. The CDR3 sequence is CASSDRQGAGGYTF. The CDR3, as DNA: TGTGCCAGCTCAGATCGACAGGGGGCCGGTGGCTACACCTTC.

The chain employs TRBV5-4 and TRBJ1-1; maybe TRBD1 (5 bases). The CDR3 spans 16 residues. With 0 bases removed from V and 1 base from J, the gap between germline ends came to 13 bases. CDR1 is SGHNT, CDR2 YYREEE, per germline (reference sequence). The CDR3 protein is CASSLDPPTENTEAFF. CDR3 DNA sequence: TGTGCCAGCAGCTTGGATCCCCCGACAGAGAACACTGAAGCTTTCTTT.

This rearrangement joins TRBV18 to TRBJ2-7; 8 bases fit TRBD1. The junction had 5 bases not matched to a gene; V was cut back by 0 bases and J by 4 bases. Germline V CDR1 and CDR2: KGHSH, LQKENI. The length of the CDR3 is 15 residues. The CDR3 spells CASSPPQGAKYEQYF. CDR3 sequence (DNA): TGTGCCAGCTCACCACCCCAGGGGGCGAAGTACGAGCAGTACTTC. Complete variable domain (other parts from reference TRBV18 and TRBJ2-7): NAGVMQNPRHLVRRRGQEARLRCSPMKGHSHVYWYRQLPEEGLKFMVYLQKENIIDESGMPKERFSAEFPKEGPSILRIQQVVRGDSAAYFCASSPPQGAKYEQYFGPGTRLTVT.

The chain is built from TRBV7-2 and TRBJ2-1; TRBD1 might be the D (5 bases). Germline CDR1 and CDR2: SGHTA and FQGNSA. CDR3 length: 16 amino acids. The V and J ends lost 6 bases and 1 base respectively, with 16 bases between them. The CDR3 bases are TGTGCCAGCAGACAGGACGCTCGGCAATCCTACAATGAGCAGTTCTTC. It translates to CASRQDARQSYNEQFF.

The chain links TRBV6-6 to TRBJ1-2; D may be TRBD1 (6 bases). Trimming stripped 5 bases from V and 2 bases from J, with 12 bases between. CDR1 is MNHNY, CDR2 SVGAGI, per germline (reference sequence). The length of the CDR3 is 14 residues. This CDR3 is CASSNLQGNYGYTF. Here the CDR3 DNA reads TGTGCCAGCAGTAACCTCCAGGGGAACTATGGCTACACCTTC.

The chain uses TRBV7-9 and TRBJ2-5; 9 positions agree with TRBD1. Germline CDR1 reads SEHNR; CDR2 reads FQNEAQ (reference sequence). The V gene end was trimmed by 10 bases and the J gene end by 2 bases; junction bases not matched to a gene: 5. The CDR3 runs 13 residues. The CDR3 coding sequence is TGTGCCACTCTGACAGGGGGGCAAGAGACCCAGTACTTC. Its translation is CATLTGGQETQYF.

The V and J genes are TRBV19 and TRBJ1-6; no clear D gene. CDR3 size: 13 residues. Per the germline V gene, CDR1 is LNHDA and CDR2 is SQIVND (reference sequence). With 5 bases removed from V and 5 bases from J, the gap between germline ends came to 7 bases. CDR3 sequence: CASSLEDNSPLHF. DNA for the CDR3: TGTGCCAGTAGTCTGGAGGATAATTCACCCCTCCACTTT.

The chain uses TRBV2 and TRBJ1-1, with 9 bases that match TRBD1. The length of the CDR3 is 17 residues. V lost 5 bases to trimming and J lost 1 base; unmatched junction nucleotides: 11. Germline lookup yields CDR1 SNHLY and CDR2 FYNNEI. CDR3 sequence: CASSRAGQGLKNTEAFF. CDR3 sequence (DNA): TGTGCCAGCAGTCGAGCGGGACAGGGCCTTAAGAACACTGAAGCTTTCTTT.

The V and J genes are TRBV9 and TRBJ2-5; TRBD2 matches at 7 bases. J lost 9 bases, V lost 0 bases, and 11 bases had no gene match. In germline, CDR1 is SGDLS, CDR2 YYNGEE. The CDR3 has 15 residues. CDR3 nucleotide sequence: TGTGCCAGCAGCGTAGACCTAGCGGTGACGGGGGCCCAGTACTTC. Amino acids: CASSVDLAVTGAQYF.

This clone has more than one count but fewer than ten. The chain joins TRBV4-3 to TRBJ1-1; D perhaps matches TRBD1 (5 bases). The germline gives CDR1 LGHNA, CDR2 YSLEER. Trimming removed 0 bases at V and 3 bases at J, with 8 bases between. The CDR3 is made up of 14 amino acids. CDR3 region: CASSQEGLHTEAFF. The CDR3 DNA sequence: TGCGCCAGCAGCCAAGAGGGGCTGCACACTGAAGCTTTCTTT.

This clone was observed a single time. The chain links TRBV12-5 to TRBJ2-1; D uncertain. The V and J ends lost 4 bases and 0 bases respectively, with 16 bases between them. Germline assignment: CDR1 LGHNT and CDR2 FRNRAP. The CDR3 loop spans 17 amino acids. The CDR3 bases are TGTGCTAGTGGTTCCCAGTCTGTTTCCAGCTCCTACAATGAGCAGTTCTTC. Translating gives CASGSQSVSSSYNEQFF.

The chain links TRBV5-1 to TRBJ2-5; no firm D call. The ends were cut back, 2 bases at V and 2 bases at J, with 7 bases in the middle. This CDR3 spans 13 amino acids. Germline CDR1 is SGHRS and CDR2 is YFSETQ. The CDR3 reads CASSLSVQETQYF. As DNA, the CDR3 is TGCGCCAGCAGCTTAAGCGTGCAAGAGACCCAGTACTTC.

This clone occurred once. In nucleotides, the CDR3 is TGTGCCAGTAGTACCGGACAGGGGGCTGAAGCTTTCTTT. Residues: CASSTGQGAEAFF. The chain recombines TRBV19 with TRBJ1-1; 10 bases match TRBD1. J gave up 6 bases and V 4 bases, and 2 bases lay outside the gene matches. The CDR3 extends over 13 amino acids. Germline-derived CDR1 and CDR2 are LNHDA and SQIVND (reference sequence).

The rearrangement links TRBV10-3 to TRBJ2-7, with 8 bases that match TRBD2. CDR1 ENHRY and CDR2 SYGVKD come from the germline V gene. V trimming: 2 bases; J trimming: 7 bases; junction bases outside the gene matches: 10. The CDR3 contains 15 residues. CDR3 nucleotides: TGTGCCATCAGTGAGGAGGTAGCGGGGCACTGGGAGCAGTACTTC. Its protein product is CAISEEVAGHWEQYF.

The chain combines TRBV7-8 with TRBJ1-1; D might be TRBD1 (5 bases). The germline CDR1 and CDR2 sequences are SGHVS and FQNEAQ. This CDR3 has 13 amino acids. V shed 1 base and J shed 3 bases, with 6 bases lying between them. CDR3 in DNA: TGTGCCAGCAGCTTAGTACAGGACACTGAAGCTTTCTTT. Translating it yields CASSLVQDTEAFF.

This chain connects TRBV5-1 to TRBJ1-3; 7 nucleotides line up with TRBD1. The CDR3 sequence is 16 residues long. The V gene end was trimmed by 7 bases and the J gene end by 4 bases; junction bases not matched to a gene: 14. Germline V gene data show CDR1 as SGHRS and CDR2 as YFSETQ. The CDR3, as DNA: TGCGCCAGCGCCACAGGGGCCTCATCAGGAGGAAACACCATATATTTT. It yields the protein CASATGASSGGNTIYF.

This chain joins TRBV10-3 and TRBJ1-1, with TRBD1 matching 7 bases. V shed 2 bases, J shed 10 bases, and the junction held 13 bases outside the gene matches. This CDR3 contains 15 residues. Germline CDR1 and CDR2: ENHRY and SYGVKD. CDR3 region: CAISEPGYRGTGAFF. CDR3 in DNA: TGTGCCATCAGTGAGCCCGGATACAGGGGAACAGGAGCTTTCTTT.

This clone was observed once. The chain recombines TRBV18 with TRBJ2-2; D is unclear. The CDR3 consists of 11 residues. Germline CDR1 and CDR2: KGHSH and LQKENI. Trimming removed 6 bases at V and 9 bases at J, with 8 bases between. The CDR3 reads CASSPMRELFF. Here the CDR3 DNA reads TGTGCCAGCTCCCCTATGCGGGAGCTGTTTTTT.

The V and J genes are TRBV7-9 and TRBJ2-1, with D possibly TRBD2 on 6 matching bases. With 2 bases removed from V and 8 bases from J, the gap between germline ends came to 13 bases. The CDR3 sequence is 14 residues long. CDR1 SEHNR and CDR2 FQNEAQ come from the germline V gene (reference sequence). The CDR3 DNA is TGTGCCAGCAGCTTATCCCGGAGGGGCGATGAGCAGTTCTTC. This gives the protein CASSLSRRGDEQFF.

The genes are TRBV7-2 and TRBJ1-4; D is undetermined. Germline CDR1 reads SGHTA; CDR2 reads FQGNSA. The CDR3 length is 16 residues. V gave up 2 bases and J gave up 4 bases, with 14 bases separating them. CDR3 in DNA: TGTGCCAGCAGCTTAAGAAGCGACCGCTTTAATGAAAAACTGTTTTTT. This sequence encodes CASSLRSDRFNEKLFF.

Of note for this clone: The germline gene is not matched at one end of the junction; a read error may be the cause. J is TRBJ1-2 and V is TRBV5-1; tentative D call: TRBD1 (6 bases). The CDR3 is 12 amino acids. Per germline, CDR1 SGHRS and CDR2 YFSETQ. The CDR3 region is CASSDRNCGYTF. The CDR3 coding sequence is TGCGCCAGCAGTGACAGGAACTGTGGCTACACCTTC.

V usage is TRBV7-2 and J usage is TRBJ1-2; D is unresolved. The germline V and J ends were trimmed by 1 base and 4 bases, with 10 bases remaining between them. CDR3 length equals 14 residues. Germline CDR1 reads SGHTA; CDR2 reads FQGNSA. The CDR3 sequence: CASSLGVGSYGYTF. For the CDR3, the DNA is TGTGCCAGCAGCTTAGGGGTGGGCTCCTATGGCTACACCTTC.

This sequence joins TRBV5-1 and TRBJ1-1; 8 bases line up with TRBD1. V gave up 1 base and J gave up 4 bases; unmatched junction bases: 6. Germline CDR1 is SGHRS and CDR2 is YFSETQ. The CDR3 is 15 amino acids. The CDR3 nucleotides read TGCGCCAGCAGCTTGTTTGAGACAGGGGTCACTGAAGCTTTCTTT. Its protein is CASSLFETGVTEAFF.

This clone came up once. The chain uses TRBV5-6 and TRBJ2-3; unclear D gene. Looked up from germline, CDR1 is SGHDT and CDR2 is YYEEEE. The germline V and J ends were trimmed by 5 bases and 6 bases, with 16 bases remaining between them. CDR3 size: 14 residues. DNA for the CDR3: TGTGCCAGCAGTCAATCTCCTACCGGGGATACGCAGTATTTT. Residues: CASSQSPTGDTQYF.

The rearrangement uses TRBV30 and TRBJ2-3; no clear D. Looked up from germline, CDR1 is GTSNPN and CDR2 is SVGIG (reference sequence). V lost 2 bases to trimming and J lost 6 bases, with 9 bases between them. There are 12 residues in the CDR3. The CDR3 region is CAWSPGSDTQYF. CDR3 nucleotides: TGTGCCTGGAGTCCCGGTTCCGATACGCAGTATTTT.

This sequence joins TRBV10-3 and TRBJ1-4; 7 bases map to TRBD1. CDR1 ENHRY and CDR2 SYGVKD come from the germline V gene. Unmatched junction bases numbered 4, after V lost 7 bases and J lost 5 bases. This CDR3 has 13 residues. This CDR3 reads CAINRGENEKLFF. In DNA form, the CDR3 reads TGTGCCATCAACAGGGGTGAAAATGAAAAACTGTTTTTT.

CDR3 DNA sequence: TGTGCCAGCAGCAAGGGGGTTTACTACGAGCAGTACTTC. Translated: CASSKGVYYEQYF. V and J are TRBV7-8 and TRBJ2-7, with a weak D call TRBD1 (6 bases). The CDR3 loop spans 13 amino acids. CDR1 and CDR2 from the germline V gene are SGHVS and FQNEAQ. The V and J ends lost 5 bases and 3 bases respectively, with 11 bases between them. Filled out from reference TRBV7-8 and TRBJ2-7, the complete variable domain reads GAGVSQSPRYKVAKRGQDVALRCDPISGHVSLFWYQQALGQGPEFLTYFQNEAQLDKSGLPSDRFFAERPEGSVSTLKIQRTQQEDSAVYLCASSKGVYYEQYFGPGTRLTVT.